The TCR beta chain described here comes from a study of shared clonotypes between healthy human individuals. Study results and limitations: It was observed that about 5% of naive CD4 clonotypes were shared across several donors. A generally larger estimated richness was seen in naive subsets than in memory subsets.

Profiled with immunoSEQ multiplex PCR; TCRdb holds only in-frame clones, not every one. The data show 550,000 to 700,000 clones, roughly 72% seen once. V dropped 0 bases and J dropped 8 bases, with 7 bases sitting between them. The CDR3 consists of 13 residues. Germline CDR1 SGHAT, CDR2 FQNNGV. As to this clone: Antigen specificity is unknown.

Donors were healthy HIV-negative adults without recently reported acute infections or vaccinations. The V call is TRBV11-2, the J call TRBJ1-4; D ambiguous. The clonotype was recovered from a woman in her thirties in good health. Sequencing used memory CD4+ T cells sorted from blood. Subset specified: CD45RA-negative fraction. The CDR3 spells CASSLDGGEKLFF. CDR3 DNA sequence: TGTGCCAGCAGCTTAGATGGAGGGGAAAAACTGTTTTTT.